This TCR beta chain is drawn from a study of cytomegalovirus exposure and HLA in healthy donors. Study-wide points: The authors confirmed in vitro that a few CMV-associated chains were specific for CMV antigens. Earlier analysis looked at TCR beta V segments, and most were productive about 87% or about 30% of the time.

Vbeta (60) and Jbeta (13) primers were used in the PCR. Clones were read by immunoSEQ multiplex PCR, and TCRdb kept only the in-frame ones, dropping some. The top ten clones hold 1.5% to 2% of a sample with some 190,000 clones, around three quarters of them seen once. To note about this clone: Its antigen is as yet unknown.

CDR1 KGHSH and CDR2 LQKENI come from the germline V gene. Germline trimming cut 4 bases from V and 3 bases from J; bases unmatched to any gene: 3. CDR3 length equals 14 residues. V usage is TRBV18 and J usage is TRBJ2-3; the match to TRBD1 covers 8 bases. This TCR was sampled from a woman aged 25-40 years in good health and CMV-seronegative. Sequenced: PBMCs. CDR3 DNA: TGTGCCAGCTCACAACGGACAGGGACAGATACGCAGTATTTT. It is translated as CASSQRTGTDTQYF.